This T cell receptor (beta chain) was captured by sequencing in a study of T cells expressing NK-cell markers. Across the whole study: HCMV serostatus: seven of eight sequenced donors positive, one negative. Study-wide points: The contribution of dominant NKG2C+ clonotypes to CD8+ T cells in about 6 donors was roughly 1.0-7.5%.

Measured by frequency, this clonotype is large. What it binds is not known. Using the 5' RACE reads, TCRdb records one entry per CDR3 protein without DNA. Its clone listing holds some 110,000 distinct CDR3 sequences. The CDR3 is 15 residues long. Germline assignment: CDR1 DFQATT and CDR2 SNEGSKA (reference sequence). This receptor was identified in a woman aged 18 to 75 in good health. The rearrangement links TRBV20-1 to TRBJ2-1; the TCRdb D gene call, TRBD2, has no DNA to confirm it. Specimen: blood T cells: a sorted CD56 or NKG2C T cell subset, CD4+ or CD8+ T cells, or bulk PBMC T cells (not recorded which). The CDR3 loop reads CSASTTSGPTNEQFF.